The sequence of this TCR beta chain was determined in a study of T cells in tuberculosis. Study-level background: In South Africa, adults with active tuberculosis were compared with IGRA-negative and latently infected IGRA-positive adolescents.

Each donor contributed about 100,000 T cells on average, unsorted. Data came from immunoSEQ multiplex PCR; TCRdb stores just in-frame clones and leaves some out. Of about 44,000 clones detected, nearly 95% appear once; the ten largest clones hold approximately 7.6%. V gave up 6 bases and J gave up 8 bases, with 16 bases separating them. Germline V gene data show CDR1 as KGHSH and CDR2 as LQKENI. This CDR3 has 14 amino acids. Sample: PBMCs. This TCR derives from a donor aged 10-35 years with latent tuberculosis or without tuberculosis infection. The rearrangement uses TRBV18 and TRBJ1-4, with D perhaps matching TRBD1 (5 bases). DNA of the CDR3: TGTGCCAGCTCCCCTCAGGGCCCGTCGGAAAAACTGTTTTTT. Protein: CASSPQGPSEKLFF.